A selection of T cell receptor beta chains follows, all from one sample in a study of T cells after yellow fever vaccination. TCRdb passed the 5' RACE reads through MiXCR, listing each CDR3 protein once. The table has roughly 340,000 distinct CDR3 sequences, about 4% seen once. This material consisted of PBMCs, taken 5 days after the yellow fever booster vaccination. These receptors came from a man between 18 and 35 years old who received the YFV17D yellow fever vaccine. The CDR3 runs from the conserved cysteine through the conserved F or W. The D gene is left open where the match is weak. A row's size may be missing; if present it is once, few, many or a size class.

TRBV5-4,.,few,TRBJ2-1,CASSWADSYNEQFF,TGTGCCAGCAGCTGGGCAGACTCCTACAATGAGCAGTTCTTC
TRBV5-1,.,.,TRBJ2-5,CASRRLAVSQETQYF,TGCGCCAGCAGGAGGTTAGCGGTGAGTCAAGAGACCCAGTACTTC
TRBV6-2/TRBV6-3,TRBD2,many,TRBJ2-3,CASSLIVPSGVSDTQYF,TGTGCCAGCAGCCTCATCGTCCCTAGCGGGGTGTCAGATACGCAGTATTTT
TRBV20-1,.,many,TRBJ2-2,CSARLTASGELFF,TGCAGTGCTAGATTGACCGCTAGCGGGGAGCTGTTTTTT
TRBV12-3/TRBV12-4,TRBD2,few,TRBJ2-5,CASSLLSGGAGKTQYF,TGTGCCAGCAGTTTGCTCAGCGGGGGGGCCGGGAAGACCCAGTACTTC
TRBV5-1,TRBD1,.,TRBJ1-2,CASSVSGTGGPGGYTF,TGCGCCAGCAGCGTATCCGGGACAGGGGGCCCCGGGGGCTACACCTTC
TRBV3-1,.,.,TRBJ1-5,CASSQTDTGQPQHF,TGTGCCAGCAGCCAGACAGACACGGGTCAGCCCCAGCATTTT
TRBV2,TRBD1,few,TRBJ1-1,CASYRDRNTEAFF,TGTGCCAGCTACCGGGACAGGAACACTGAAGCTTTCTTT
TRBV5-6,TRBD2,many,TRBJ2-7,CASSLGLAPDEQYF,TGTGCCAGCAGCTTGGGACTAGCCCCCGACGAGCAGTACTTC
TRBV6-5,TRBD2,.,TRBJ2-3,CASSSRGSSTDTQYF,TGTGCCAGCAGTTCGCGGGGGTCTAGCACAGATACGCAGTATTTT
TRBV5-1,.,few,TRBJ2-4,CASSFPGKDIQYF,TGCGCCAGCAGCTTCCCCGGGAAAGACATTCAGTACTTC
TRBV7-9,TRBD1,.,TRBJ2-2,CASSPQGADTGELFF,TGTGCCAGCAGCCCACAGGGGGCCGACACCGGGGAGCTGTTTTTT
TRBV4-2,TRBD2,few,TRBJ2-3,CASSQDPSGGHPEDTQYF,TGTGCCAGCAGCCAAGATCCGAGCGGGGGGCACCCGGAAGATACGCAGTATTTT
TRBV7-2,.,.,TRBJ2-3,CASSLTIGGATDTQYF,TGTGCCAGCAGCTTAACCATTGGCGGAGCAACAGATACGCAGTATTTT
TRBV25-1,TRBD1,few,TRBJ2-5,CASSERLAGGETQYF,TGTGCCAGCAGTGAACGGTTGGCAGGGGGAGAGACCCAGTACTTC
TRBV9,.,.,TRBJ1-2,CASSPRNSNYGYTF,TGTGCCAGCAGCCCCAGGAATTCTAACTATGGCTACACCTTC
TRBV4-1,.,few,TRBJ1-1,CASSQSGAGAGNTEAFF,TGCGCCAGCAGCCAGTCTGGGGCGGGGGCAGGGAACACTGAAGCTTTCTTT